This paragraph covers one T cell receptor (beta chain) sequence. Its antigen is unidentified. Targeted sequencing depth ranged from 1 in 200,000 to 1 in 1 million T cells. Profiled with immunoSEQ multiplex PCR; TCRdb holds only in-frame clones, not every one. The sample includes hundreds of thousands of clones, under 70% of them seen just once. The V gene's germline CDR1 is SGHTA and CDR2 FQGTGA. Trimming removed 5 bases at V and 9 bases at J, with 17 bases between. The CDR3 length is 14 residues. This record belongs to a study of cytotoxic CD8 clonotypes in ibrutinib-treated CLL. Overall study findings and caveats: Baseline clonality, higher than in age-matched healthy donors, tracked circulating CD8+ T-cell counts.

Roughly 2 micrograms of genomic DNA from cryopreserved PBMCs went into TCR beta libraries. Specimen: PBMCs, collected after 36 months of ibrutinib treatment. The sequence derives from a human donor with chronic lymphocytic leukemia. The chain recombines TRBV7-3 with TRBJ2-1; D is perhaps TRBD1 (6 bases). CDR3 loop: CASSIGSGGSEQFF. As DNA, the CDR3 is TGTGCCAGCAGCATAGGGTCTGGGGGCTCTGAGCAGTTCTTC.